This T cell receptor beta chain stems from a study of cytomegalovirus exposure and HLA in healthy donors. Unrecorded immune exposures were likely, despite nominal health at sampling. The germline V gene has CDR1 SGHDT and CDR2 YYEEEE. The ends were cut back, 0 bases at V and 3 bases at J, with 3 bases in the middle. The CDR3 is made up of 12 amino acids. A multiplex PCR was run with 60 Vbeta primers and 13 Jbeta primers. Some clones are missing from TCRdb's copy, which holds only in-frame ones; the method was immunoSEQ multiplex PCR. The sample table includes around 120,000 clones. Sequenced sample: PBMCs. The V call is TRBV5-6, the J call TRBJ1-1; D is undetermined. The receptor was isolated from a man aged 18-30 years in good health and CMV-seronegative. CDR3 nucleotide sequence: TGTGCCAGCAGCTTGGCAGACACTGAAGCTTTCTTT. Translated, it gives CASSLADTEAFF.